The following is a T cell receptor (beta chain) sequence with its context. These data come from a study of blood T cell repertoires in COVID-19. Study as a whole: Acute-phase and convalescent COVID-19 samples originated in the United States, Italy and Spain. PBMCs, B-cell-depleted T cells, or T cells provided the cDNA or gDNA that made up the material.

In the study's own analysis: Amplified reference gene primers provided the basis for estimating nucleated cell counts. Assay used: immunoSEQ multiplex PCR; TCRdb lists only in-frame clones, some missing. V and J calls and clone size come straight from that table; D and trimming were deduced from the DNA. The sample carries tens of thousands of clones, approximately 89% recorded once. CDR3 length equals 14 residues. V was pared by 3 bases and J by 7 bases, with 12 bases between. CDR1 is KGHDR and CDR2 is SFDVKD in the germline V gene. Sequenced: peripheral blood. This TCR derives from a man in his fifties with acute or convalescent COVID-19. The rearrangement uses TRBV24-1 and TRBJ1-5, with a weak D call TRBD1 (5 bases). The CDR3 DNA sequence: TGTGCCACCAGTGATCCTCAGGGAGGGCAGCCCCAGCATTTT. Protein sequence: CATSDPQGGQPQHF.